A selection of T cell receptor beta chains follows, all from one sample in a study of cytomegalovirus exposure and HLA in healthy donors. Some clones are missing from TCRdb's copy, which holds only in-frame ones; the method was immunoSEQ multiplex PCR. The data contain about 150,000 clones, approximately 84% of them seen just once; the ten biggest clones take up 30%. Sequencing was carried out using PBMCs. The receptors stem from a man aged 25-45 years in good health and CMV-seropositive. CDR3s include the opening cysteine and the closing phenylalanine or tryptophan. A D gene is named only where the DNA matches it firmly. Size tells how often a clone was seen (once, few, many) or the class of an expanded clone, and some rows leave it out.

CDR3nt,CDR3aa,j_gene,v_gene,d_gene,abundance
TGTGCCAGCAGTTTACCAGGGACAGGGATGGATACGCAGTATTTT,CASSLPGTGMDTQYF,TRBJ2-3,TRBV28,TRBD1,.
TGTGCCAGCAGTGTGGAGGGACGGTATGAAAAACTGTTTTTT,CASSVEGRYEKLFF,TRBJ1-4,TRBV2,.,.
TGTGCCAGCAGCTACTCCGGGACAGACTATGGCTACACCTTC,CASSYSGTDYGYTF,TRBJ1-2,TRBV7-6,TRBD1,.
TGCGCCAGCAGCCAAGACGCGTCGGGGACAGGGAATGAGCAGTTCTTC,CASSQDASGTGNEQFF,TRBJ2-1,TRBV4-3,TRBD1,.
TGTGCCAGCAGCTTAGCCCAGGCAGGGGGTAATCAGCCCCAGCATTTT,CASSLAQAGGNQPQHF,TRBJ1-5,TRBV7-2,TRBD1,once
TGTGCCAGCAGTCGAAACCTACAGGGGACCCTCACTGAAGCTTTCTTT,CASSRNLQGTLTEAFF,TRBJ1-1,TRBV27,TRBD1,.
TGCGCCAGCAGTCCGGGAGGACCTGGGGATGGCTACACCTTC,CASSPGGPGDGYTF,TRBJ1-2,TRBV5-1,.,.
TGTGCCAGCGGGGCTAGCGGGATCCAAGAGACCCAGTACTTC,CASGASGIQETQYF,TRBJ2-5,TRBV6-1,TRBD2,.
TGTGCCTGGAGTGTGGGGGCTATTAACTATGGCTACACCTTC,CAWSVGAINYGYTF,TRBJ1-2,TRBV30,.,.
TGCAGCGTGGAGGGGAGTAACACCGGGGAGCTGTTTTTT,CSVEGSNTGELFF,TRBJ2-2,TRBV29-1,.,.
TGTGCCAGCAGCCCTACTGGGACTTGGCAGTTCTTC,CASSPTGTWQFF,TRBJ2-1,TRBV7-3,.,.
TGTGCCAGCAGTAGCAGGGGGCGGAACACTGAAGCTTTCTTT,CASSSRGRNTEAFF,TRBJ1-1,TRBV6-6,TRBD1,.
TGTGCCAGCAGCTCCATGGTCCTAGGCGATGAGCAGTTCTTC,CASSSMVLGDEQFF,TRBJ2-1,TRBV5-4,.,few
TGTGCCAGCAGTTTAGGAGCTAACTATGGCTACACCTTC,CASSLGANYGYTF,TRBJ1-2,TRBV27,.,.
TGCGCCAGCAGCTTGAGTATCGGGTACCAAGAGACCCAGTACTTC,CASSLSIGYQETQYF,TRBJ2-5,TRBV5-1,.,.
TGCGCCAGCAGCCAGGGAGACGGACTAGCCGGGAGTGGAGAGCAGTTCTTC,CASSQGDGLAGSGEQFF,TRBJ2-1,TRBV5-1,TRBD2,.
TGCGCCAGCAGCTTTAGCGGGACCACCCTGCGGGAGCAGTTCTTC,CASSFSGTTLREQFF,TRBJ2-1,TRBV5-1,TRBD2,.
TGTGCCAGCAGCTCCTCACCGGGCTACGAGCAGTACTTC,CASSSSPGYEQYF,TRBJ2-7,TRBV7-2,.,.
TGTGCCAGCAGCCCTGGCGGACTAGCGGGGGTTTGGGCCACAGATACGCAGTATTTT,CASSPGGLAGVWATDTQYF,TRBJ2-3,TRBV5-4,TRBD2,.
TGTGCCTGGAGTGTATCGCCTAACCACGAGCAGTACTTC,CAWSVSPNHEQYF,TRBJ2-7,TRBV30,.,.
TGTGCCAGCAGCCAAGAGGACAGGACGGGTGGCTACACCTTC,CASSQEDRTGGYTF,TRBJ1-2,TRBV4-2,TRBD1,.
TGTGCCAGCAGTGAAAGGGGGGAGGGCTATGGCTACACCTTC,CASSERGEGYGYTF,TRBJ1-2,TRBV2,.,once
TGCGCCAGCAGCTTGGTCCCGTCTTCCGGTAACAATGAGCAGTTCTTC,CASSLVPSSGNNEQFF,TRBJ2-1,TRBV5-1,.,.
TGTGCCAGCAGTGTCCCCAGGGTGAACGGTCCCGGGGAGCTGTTTTTT,CASSVPRVNGPGELFF,TRBJ2-2,TRBV6-1,.,.
TGTGCCAGCAGCCCAACCGACAGTTACGAGCAGTACTTC,CASSPTDSYEQYF,TRBJ2-7,TRBV5-4,.,.
TGTGCCAGCAGCCAAGATCGCCGGGGGGTATACAATGAGCAGTTCTTC,CASSQDRRGVYNEQFF,TRBJ2-1,TRBV14,TRBD2,.
TGTGCCTGGAGTGTTGGATCGGGACAGCCCAATCAGCCCCAGCATTTT,CAWSVGSGQPNQPQHF,TRBJ1-5,TRBV30,TRBD1,.
TGCGCCAGCAGCGCCAGGACAACCGACTGGGGCTACACCTTC,CASSARTTDWGYTF,TRBJ1-2,TRBV4-1,.,.
TGCGCCAGCAGCCCCCCGGGGAGCTCTGGGGCCAACGTCCTGACTTTC,CASSPPGSSGANVLTF,TRBJ2-6,TRBV4-1,.,.
TGTGCCAGCAGCAATCCCATAGCGGCGAGCTCCTACGAGCAGTACTTC,CASSNPIAASSYEQYF,TRBJ2-7,TRBV21-1,.,.
TGTGCCATCAGTGAGTCCCTGGGCGGTCTCGCGGGAGAAGATACGCAGTATTTT,CAISESLGGLAGEDTQYF,TRBJ2-3,TRBV10-3,TRBD2,few
TGTGCCAGCAGTTTAGAAGGGGTGGGGAACTACGAGCAGTACTTC,CASSLEGVGNYEQYF,TRBJ2-7,TRBV27,.,.
TGTGCCAGCAGCTTAGAGTACCGACTAGCGGGACAAGAGACCCAGTACTTC,CASSLEYRLAGQETQYF,TRBJ2-5,TRBV7-2,TRBD2,.
TGTGCCAGCAGCTTGTCCGGTAGCTCTGGAAACACCATATATTTT,CASSLSGSSGNTIYF,TRBJ1-3,TRBV7-9,.,.
TGTGCCAGCAGCAACCAGGGGACAGATACGCAGTATTTT,CASSNQGTDTQYF,TRBJ2-3,TRBV5-4,.,.
TGTGCCAGCAGCTTAGCGCAGGGGGGAACGGGCACTGAAGCTTTCTTT,CASSLAQGGTGTEAFF,TRBJ1-1,TRBV7-2,TRBD1,.
TGTGCCAGCAGGGTGGGACTAGCGGGAGGCACAGATACGCAGTATTTT,CASRVGLAGGTDTQYF,TRBJ2-3,TRBV7-9,TRBD2,.
TGCGCCAGCAGCCTTCCAGGACTAGCTAGTTACGAGCAGTACTTC,CASSLPGLASYEQYF,TRBJ2-7,TRBV5-1,TRBD2,many
TGTGCCAGCAGCTTAGCTGGGGGAGGTGCAAGCAATCAGCCCCAGCATTTT,CASSLAGGGASNQPQHF,TRBJ1-5,TRBV7-9,.,.
TGTGCCAGCAGCTTAGCTTTGAGTTCGTCGGCCCAGTACTTC,CASSLALSSSAQYF,TRBJ2-5,TRBV11-1,.,.
TGTGCCAGCAGCTCTACTAGCGGGGATTACAATGAGCAGTTCTTC,CASSSTSGDYNEQFF,TRBJ2-1,TRBV7-9,TRBD2,.
TGTGCCAGCAGCTTAAATCCAACGAGCTCCTACAATGAGCAGTTCTTC,CASSLNPTSSYNEQFF,TRBJ2-1,TRBV7-3,.,.
TGCGCCAGCACGGGGGGGCGGGCTAACTATGGCTACACCTTC,CASTGGRANYGYTF,TRBJ1-2,TRBV23-1,.,.
TGTGCCAGCAGCTCGGGACTGGTTAAGGGCGATGAGCAGTTCTTC,CASSSGLVKGDEQFF,TRBJ2-1,TRBV7-7,.,.
TGTGCCAGCAGCGGACAGGGTATCGAGACCCAGTACTTC,CASSGQGIETQYF,TRBJ2-5,TRBV5-4,TRBD1,.